The table lists the clone carrying this TCR beta chain with a count of one. The data were produced by immunoSEQ multiplex PCR, yet TCRdb's version contains in-frame clones alone and is incomplete. The profile shows about 670,000 clones, around 90% of them singletons. These data come from a study of blood T cell repertoires in COVID-19. The V gene's germline CDR1 is SGHVS and CDR2 FQNEAQ. With 5 bases clipped from V and 8 bases from J, the junction kept 9 bases outside the gene matches. The CDR3 extends over 15 amino acids. The origin of this receptor is a woman aged 18-30 years with acute or convalescent COVID-19. The gene calls are TRBV7-8 and TRBJ2-1; 10 positions match TRBD2. The sequencing sample was made of peripheral blood. The CDR3 DNA is TGTGCCAGCAGCCTCAGCGGGGGGGCCGGTTATGAGCAGTTCTTC. As protein: CASSLSGGAGYEQFF. The full variable domain, its missing parts supplied by reference TRBV7-8 and TRBJ2-1, is GAGVSQSPRYKVAKRGQDVALRCDPISGHVSLFWYQQALGQGPEFLTYFQNEAQLDKSGLPSDRFFAERPEGSVSTLKIQRTQQEDSAVYLCASSLSGGAGYEQFFGPGTRLTVL.